This section outlines one T cell receptor (beta chain) sequence together with its context. The germline gives CDR1 SGHRS, CDR2 YFSETQ. The V end was cut by 0 bases, the J end by 3 bases, with 5 bases between. This CDR3 is 13 amino acids long. Data came from immunoSEQ multiplex PCR; TCRdb stores just in-frame clones and leaves some out. The sample records 200,000 to 250,000 clones, about 90% being singletons. The data were taken from a study of blood T cell repertoires in COVID-19. As for the study in general: There were acute and convalescent COVID-19 samples, and they came from the United States, Italy and Spain.

The specimen was peripheral blood. This chain uses TRBV5-1 with TRBJ2-3; D is unclear. The sequence was obtained from a woman aged 18 to 35 who had recovered from COVID-19. The DNA for the CDR3 is TGCGCCAGCAGCTTGGACATGACAGATACGCAGTATTTT. Amino acid sequence: CASSLDMTDTQYF.